The rows below give T cell receptor beta chains drawn from one sample of a study of T-cell reconstitution after alpha-beta-depleted transplantation in children. TCRdb recomputed calls from the PCR reads with MiXCR, one row per CDR3 protein. This table has 420,000 or so distinct CDR3 sequences, around 9.9% appearing once. The source material was PBMCs from the stem cell graft donor, sampled from the stem cell graft. The receptors shown here come from a human donor who donated a stem cell graft to a child with acute myeloid leukemia. The CDR3 runs from the conserved cysteine through the conserved F or W. The D gene is left open where the match is weak. The size of a clone is reported for some rows only, either as once, few or many, or as a class for expanded clones.

V	J	D	size	DNA	CDR3
TRBV5-1	TRBJ1-4	TRBD1	many	TGTGCCAGCAGCTTAGGGGGCACTAATGAAAAACTGTTTTTT	CASSLGGTNEKLFF
TRBV19	TRBJ2-2	NA	NA	TGTGCCAGCTCACTGACTAGAAAGAACACCGGGGAGCTGTTTTTT	CASSLTRKNTGELFF
TRBV7-2	TRBJ2-7	NA	NA	TGTGCCAGCAGCCCTAATTTACAGCGAACCTACGAGCAGTACTTC	CASSPNLQRTYEQYF
TRBV5-1	TRBJ2-5	NA	NA	TGCGCCAGCAGCAACGGAGGAGGGGGGCAAGAGACCCAGTACTTC	CASSNGGGGQETQYF
TRBV5-1	TRBJ2-1	NA	few	TGCGCCAGCAGCTCCGGACAGAGCTACAATGAGCAGTTCTTC	CASSSGQSYNEQFF
TRBV5-5	TRBJ1-5	NA	many	TGTGCCAGCAGCTTGGATTTGGTGACACAACCCAATCAGCCCCAGCATTTT	CASSLDLVTQPNQPQHF
TRBV7-2	TRBJ2-6	TRBD1	NA	TGTGCCAGCAGGCCCACAGGGGACACTGGGGCCAACGTCCTGACTTTC	CASRPTGDTGANVLTF
TRBV12-3/TRBV12-4	TRBJ1-1	NA	many	TGTGCCAGCAGTTTGGGGCAGTCGAACACTGAAGCTTTCTTT	CASSLGQSNTEAFF
TRBV5-1	TRBJ2-3	NA	many	TGCGCCAGCAGCCCTGACATGGACACAGATACGCAGTATTTT	CASSPDMDTDTQYF
TRBV20-1	TRBJ2-1	NA	NA	TGCAGTGCTAGCGGGGGTCTTTCCTACAATGAGCAGTTCTTC	CSASGGLSYNEQFF
TRBV7-2	TRBJ2-1	TRBD2	NA	TGTGCCAGCAGCTCTAGCGGGATTTCAACTAATGAGCAGTTCTTC	CASSSSGISTNEQFF
TRBV10-3	TRBJ1-2	NA	few	TGTGCCATCAGTGCAGGTTTGGACTATGGCTACACCTTC	CAISAGLDYGYTF
TRBV11-2	TRBJ2-1	TRBD2	NA	TGTGCCAGCAGCGATAGCGGGAGGGCCGCTTACTACAATGAGCAGTTCTTC	CASSDSGRAAYYNEQFF
TRBV27	TRBJ2-3	NA	many	TGTGCCAGCAGTACACTCACAGATACGCAGTATTTT	CASSTLTDTQYF
TRBV6-1	TRBJ2-3	NA	NA	TGTGCCAGCAGGCGATTACAGGGAACAGATACGCAGTATTTT	CASRRLQGTDTQYF
TRBV12-3/TRBV12-4	TRBJ1-1	NA	NA	TGTGCCAGCAGTTTGGCACAAGGGGGTTCGAACACTGAAGCTTTCTTT	CASSLAQGGSNTEAFF
TRBV12-3/TRBV12-4	TRBJ2-1	TRBD1	NA	TGTGCCAGCAGTTCCTTACCAGGGACAGGGGAATCTGAGCAGTTCTTC	CASSSLPGTGESEQFF
TRBV5-1	TRBJ2-5	NA	many	TGCGCCAGCAGCTTTGGGGGACCGATCCAAGAGACCCAGTACTTC	CASSFGGPIQETQYF
TRBV7-2	TRBJ2-3	TRBD2	few	TGTGCCAGCAGACTCACAGCAGCGGGGGATACGCAGTATTTT	CASRLTAAGDTQYF
TRBV6-5	TRBJ2-6	NA	NA	TGTGCCAGCAGTTACCCGAACGGCCTAAGCTCAGGGGCCAACGTCCTGACTTTC	CASSYPNGLSSGANVLTF
TRBV6-2/TRBV6-3	TRBJ1-5	NA	NA	TGTGCCAGCAGTTCCCATAGTCCAGCCAATCAGCCCCAGCATTTT	CASSSHSPANQPQHF
TRBV30	TRBJ1-2	NA	many	TGTGCCTGGAGTGTATGGCTGAACTATGGCTACACCTTC	CAWSVWLNYGYTF
TRBV29-1	TRBJ1-1	TRBD1	NA	TGCAGCGTTGTGGGGACAGGGGTTTCGAGCACTGAAGCTTTCTTT	CSVVGTGVSSTEAFF
TRBV12-3/TRBV12-4	TRBJ1-1	NA	NA	TGTGCCAGCACCCCTTTTGGTGGGGTCACTGAAGCTTTCTTT	CASTPFGGVTEAFF
TRBV2	TRBJ2-3	TRBD2	NA	TGTGCCAGCAGTGAGTCCCAGCGGGAGGTTCGAGATACGCAGTATTTT	CASSESQREVRDTQYF
TRBV5-1	TRBJ1-2	TRBD1	few	TGCGCCAGCAGCTTGGATAGGGACAGGGCGTCGACTAGTGGCTACACCTTC	CASSLDRDRASTSGYTF
TRBV7-3	TRBJ1-6	TRBD1	few	TGTGCCAGCAGCAAGGGACAGTTATGGAATTCACCCCTCCACTTT	CASSKGQLWNSPLHF
TRBV5-5	TRBJ1-1	NA	few	TGTGCCAGCCTCCAGGGCTTGAACACTGAAGCTTTCTTT	CASLQGLNTEAFF
TRBV20-1	TRBJ2-2	TRBD2	NA	TGCAGTGCTAGAATAGCGGGAGGACCCGGGGAGCTGTTTTTT	CSARIAGGPGELFF
TRBV5-1	TRBJ2-7	NA	many	TGCGCCAGCAGCTTGGCCCCTCAGGGCCCCCTTACGCGGCAGTACTTC	CASSLAPQGPLTRQYF
TRBV4-1	TRBJ2-3	TRBD2	few	TGCGCCAGCAGCCAAGGGGTTTTGCTAGCGGGAGGGAATACGCAGTATTTT	CASSQGVLLAGGNTQYF
TRBV16	TRBJ1-2	NA	few	TGTGCCAGCAGCGGCCGGGGAATGGAGGCCGGCTACACCTTC	CASSGRGMEAGYTF
TRBV29-1	TRBJ2-5	NA	many	TGCAGCGTTGAAGATCTTTCCGGGACCCAGTACTTC	CSVEDLSGTQYF
TRBV5-1	TRBJ2-5	TRBD1	NA	TGCGCCAGCAGCTTGGAAGGGGGCCTGGAGACCCAGTACTTC	CASSLEGGLETQYF
TRBV19	TRBJ2-7	TRBD2	NA	TGTGCCAGTAGTCCGGCTAGCGGTCCCTACGAGCAGTACTTC	CASSPASGPYEQYF
TRBV6-6	TRBJ2-5	TRBD1	few	TGTGCCAGCAGAAACAGGGGGAAAGAGACCCAGTACTTC	CASRNRGKETQYF
TRBV27	TRBJ1-5	NA	few	TGTGCCAGCAATGACGGCGGCGGCAATCAGCCCCAGCATTTT	CASNDGGGNQPQHF
TRBV29-1	TRBJ2-3	NA	few	TGCAGCGTTGATCTCGTGGCGGGCACAGATACGCAGTATTTT	CSVDLVAGTDTQYF
TRBV25-1	TRBJ2-2	NA	NA	TGTGCCAGCACGGGGAGGAACACCGGGGAGCTGTTTTTT	CASTGRNTGELFF
TRBV6-5	TRBJ2-7	NA	few	TGTGCCAGCAGTTCCTCCCGTCTGATCTACGAGCAGTACTTC	CASSSSRLIYEQYF
TRBV7-2	TRBJ1-4	NA	few	TGTGCCAGCAGCTTATTAGGGACAACTAATGAAAAACTGTTTTTT	CASSLLGTTNEKLFF
TRBV5-1	TRBJ2-6	NA	NA	TGCGCCAGCAGCTTGTCTCTCTCTGGGGCCAACGTCCTGACTTTC	CASSLSLSGANVLTF
TRBV10-3	TRBJ1-2	TRBD1	few	TGTGCCATCAGGATGACAGGGATTGATGGCTACACCTTC	CAIRMTGIDGYTF
TRBV20-1	TRBJ2-1	NA	NA	TGCAGTGCCACCTACCACTCCTACAATGAGCAGTTCTTC	CSATYHSYNEQFF
TRBV7-8	TRBJ1-1	NA	few	TGTGCCAGCAGCCCGAATTGGGGGGGGCAGGGTGAAGCTTTCTTT	CASSPNWGGQGEAFF
TRBV2	TRBJ2-2	TRBD2	NA	TGTGCCAGCATCGGACTAGCGGGAGGGAACACCGGGGAGCTGTTTTTT	CASIGLAGGNTGELFF
TRBV20-1	TRBJ2-7	TRBD2	NA	TGCAGTGCTAGAAGCCCACTAGCGGGCTACGAGCAGTACTTC	CSARSPLAGYEQYF
TRBV20-1	TRBJ1-2	NA	NA	TGCAGTGCGAGATCGAGTTGGACAACTAACTATGGCTACACCTTC	CSARSSWTTNYGYTF
TRBV20-1	TRBJ1-3	NA	NA	TGCAGTGCTAGAGTTATGAGGGGAAGCTCTGGAAACACCATATATTTT	CSARVMRGSSGNTIYF
TRBV29-1	TRBJ2-3	TRBD2	few	TGCAGCGTTGAGGGCCACCGACTAGCGCCCTACACAGATACGCAGTATTTT	CSVEGHRLAPYTDTQYF